This section outlines one T cell receptor (beta chain) sequence together with its context. The antigen is not known. Clones were sequenced by immunoSEQ multiplex PCR, and TCRdb holds only the in-frame ones, with some missing. The sample gives approximately 100,000 clones, roughly 89% of which show up once; 16% is in the top ten. This entry belongs to a study of T cell responses to AZD1222 COVID-19 vaccine. For the study at large: Second doses at about 4 or about 12 weeks were pooled.

Study observations and caveats: The repertoires were collected only after the peak T cell response. Spike-specific TCR breadth and depth grew following two AZD1222 doses.

V was clipped by 2 bases and J by 1 base, with 8 bases between them. The CDR3 contains 14 residues. Germline V gives CDR1 MDHEN, CDR2 SYDVKM. The TCR comes from an adult in good health. The starting material was peripheral blood, obtained on day 0 of AZD1222 vaccination. The V call is TRBV28, the J call TRBJ1-1; D might be TRBD1 (6 bases). The CDR3 is CASSLRGANTEAFF. CDR3 bases: TGTGCCAGCAGTTTACGGGGGGCGAACACTGAAGCTTTCTTT.